This T cell receptor beta chain was sequenced during a study of shared clonotypes between healthy human individuals. Study summary: Plates per donor: three CD4 naive, three CD4 memory, two CD8 naive, one CD8 memory.

Method: immunoSEQ multiplex PCR; TCRdb's copy keeps in-frame clones and lacks some. The sample gives 1,500,000 or so clones, around 98.5% of which show up once; 0.36% is in the top ten. There are 14 residues in the CDR3. Germline-derived CDR1 and CDR2 are SGHRS and YFSETQ. With 7 bases clipped from V and 4 bases from J, the junction kept 10 bases outside the gene matches. This clonotype was sampled from a man aged 25-40 years in good health. The V call is TRBV5-1, the J call TRBJ1-1; 7 nucleotides match TRBD1. The sequenced material came from naive CD4+ T cells sorted from blood. This sample's subset: CD45RA+ positively selected. The CDR3 DNA reads TGCGCCAGCGCTACCCAGGGGGATGGCACTGAAGCTTTCTTT. Protein: CASATQGDGTEAFF.